The clone carrying this TCR beta chain has a handful of counts. Researchers amplified the TCR beta CDR3 regions from RNA transcripts. First-round RT-PCR of the TCR CDR3 relied on the HTBI primer set. TCRdb re-analysed the multiplex PCR reads in MiXCR, keeping a single row per CDR3 protein. Here the sample spans about 420,000 distinct CDR3 sequences, about a sixth being singletons. Germline CDR1 DFQATT, CDR2 SNEGSKA (reference sequence). V shed 6 bases and J shed 3 bases, with 15 bases lying between them. The CDR3 loop spans 14 amino acids. This sample stems from a study of T cells in Graves' hyperthyroidism and ophthalmopathy.

The specimen sequenced was blood. The rearrangement joins TRBV20-1 to TRBJ1-3; a possible D gene is TRBD1 (6 bases). This receptor was taken from a woman younger than 30 with Graves' hyperthyroidism. The CDR3 reads CSALRGGRGNTIYF. In DNA, the CDR3 is TGCAGTGCCCTCCGGGGGGGGCGTGGAAACACCATATATTTT.